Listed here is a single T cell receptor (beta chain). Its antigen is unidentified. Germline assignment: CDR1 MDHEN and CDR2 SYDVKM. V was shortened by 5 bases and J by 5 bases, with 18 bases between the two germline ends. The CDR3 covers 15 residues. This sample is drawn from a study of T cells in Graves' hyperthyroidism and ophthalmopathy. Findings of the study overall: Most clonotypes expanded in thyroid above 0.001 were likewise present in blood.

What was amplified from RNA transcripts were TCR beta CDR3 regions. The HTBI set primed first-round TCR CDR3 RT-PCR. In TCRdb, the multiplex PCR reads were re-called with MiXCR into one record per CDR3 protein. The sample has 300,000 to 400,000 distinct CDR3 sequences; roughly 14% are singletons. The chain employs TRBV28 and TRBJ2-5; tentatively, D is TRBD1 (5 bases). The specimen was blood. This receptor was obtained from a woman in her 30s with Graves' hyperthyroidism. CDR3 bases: TGTGCCAGCAGTGCCTCTTGGGGCCGCGGTGAGACCCAGTACTTC. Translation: CASSASWGRGETQYF.